This T cell receptor (beta chain) was captured by sequencing in a study of CXCR3-negative and CXCR3-positive naive CD8 T cells. Study findings and constraints: The study found that naive CXCR3-negative and CXCR3-positive cells shared TRBV-TRBJ usage, while memory cells differed. For memory CD8+ cells diversity was much lower, but both naive subsets had comparably high diversity.

CD8+ T cell subsets were each sorted in triplicate, over 250,000 cells apiece. The CDR3 loop spans 14 amino acids. Looked up from germline, CDR1 is MNHNS and CDR2 is SASEGT. The libraries of TRB cDNA were constructed through 5' RACE using UMI labels. TCRdb reprocessed the 5' RACE reads, keeping one entry per CDR3 protein, no DNA. This repertoire includes 75,000 or so distinct CDR3 sequences. In the case of this clonotype: Its antigen is unidentified.

Input material: naive CXCR3- CD8+ T cells from blood. Specified subset: CD45RO-CCR7+CD27+CD95- naive CD8+ T cells lacking CXCR3 (TNR3-). This clonotype was sampled from a human donor in good health. Some clones in this sample may be carry-over from other donors' samples. The chain carries TRBV6-1 and TRBJ1-1. Here the CDR3 reads CASSEADENTEAFF.